This T cell receptor beta chain was obtained from a study of blood T cells in healthy people across ages. This clonotype was detected only once. The CDR3 is made up of 14 amino acids. Germline CDR1 and CDR2: LGHDT and YNNKEL (reference sequence). V lost 8 bases and J 3 bases, leaving 16 bases between the germline ends. Through a sample-barcoded 5' primer and a J-beta primer mix, a second PCR was run for about 6 to 11 cycles. Via MiXCR, TCRdb re-called the 5' RACE reads, giving one row per CDR3 protein. The sample holds 1.8 million or so distinct CDR3 sequences, 30% to 40% seen once. The sequencing input was blood. The V and J genes are TRBV3-1 and TRBJ1-2; tentative D call: TRBD1 (5 bases). The TCR sequence derives from a human donor in good health. The CDR3 sequence is CASGPETADYGYTF. For the CDR3, the DNA is TGTGCCAGCGGACCCGAGACAGCTGACTATGGCTACACCTTC.